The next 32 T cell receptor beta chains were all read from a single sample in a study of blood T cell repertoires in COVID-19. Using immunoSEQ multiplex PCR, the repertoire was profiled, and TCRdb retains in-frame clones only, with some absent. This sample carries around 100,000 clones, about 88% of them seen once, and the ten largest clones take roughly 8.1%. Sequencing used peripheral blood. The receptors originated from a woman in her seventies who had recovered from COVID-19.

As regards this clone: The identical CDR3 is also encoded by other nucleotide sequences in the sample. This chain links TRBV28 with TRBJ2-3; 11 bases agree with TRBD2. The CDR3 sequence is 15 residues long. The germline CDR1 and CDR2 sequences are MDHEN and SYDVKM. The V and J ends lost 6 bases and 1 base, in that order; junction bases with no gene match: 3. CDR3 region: CASRFSGRGTDTQYF. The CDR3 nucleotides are TGTGCCAGCAGGTTTAGCGGGAGGGGCACAGATACGCAGTATTTT.

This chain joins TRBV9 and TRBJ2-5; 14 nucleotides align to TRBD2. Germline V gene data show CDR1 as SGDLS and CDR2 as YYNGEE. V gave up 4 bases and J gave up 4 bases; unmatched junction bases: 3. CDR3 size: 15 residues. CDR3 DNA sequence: TGTGCCAGCAGCATCGGGACTAGCGGGAGAGAGACCCAGTACTTC. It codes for CASSIGTSGRETQYF.

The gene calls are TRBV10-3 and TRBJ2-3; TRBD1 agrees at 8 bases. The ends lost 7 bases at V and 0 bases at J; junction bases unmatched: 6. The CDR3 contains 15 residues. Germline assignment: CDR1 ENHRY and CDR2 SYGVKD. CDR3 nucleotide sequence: TGTGCCATCAACGACGGACAGGGAAGCACAGATACGCAGTATTTT. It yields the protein CAINDGQGSTDTQYF.

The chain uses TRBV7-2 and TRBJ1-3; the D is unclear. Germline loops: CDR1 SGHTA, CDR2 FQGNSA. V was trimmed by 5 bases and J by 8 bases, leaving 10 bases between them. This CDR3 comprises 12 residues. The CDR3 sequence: CASSPGFDTIYF. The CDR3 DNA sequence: TGTGCCAGCAGCCCAGGATTTGACACCATATATTTT.

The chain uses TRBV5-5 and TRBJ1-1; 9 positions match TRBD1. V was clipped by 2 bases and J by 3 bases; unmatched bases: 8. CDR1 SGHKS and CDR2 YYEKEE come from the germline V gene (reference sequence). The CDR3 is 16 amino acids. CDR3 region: CASSFLQGAIDTEAFF. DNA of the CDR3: TGTGCCAGCAGCTTCCTACAGGGGGCGATAGACACTGAAGCTTTCTTT.

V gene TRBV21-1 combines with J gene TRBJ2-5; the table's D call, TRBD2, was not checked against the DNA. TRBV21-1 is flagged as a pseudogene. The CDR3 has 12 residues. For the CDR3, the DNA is TGTGCCAGCAGCAAAGCAGAGGAGACCCAGTACTTC. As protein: CASSKAEETQYF.

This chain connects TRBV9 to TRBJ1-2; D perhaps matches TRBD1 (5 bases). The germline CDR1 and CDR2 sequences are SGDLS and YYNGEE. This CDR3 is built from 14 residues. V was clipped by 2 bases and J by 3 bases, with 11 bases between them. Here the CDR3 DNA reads TGTGCCAGCAGCGTTGCGGGGGGAGACTATGGCTACACCTTC. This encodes CASSVAGGDYGYTF.

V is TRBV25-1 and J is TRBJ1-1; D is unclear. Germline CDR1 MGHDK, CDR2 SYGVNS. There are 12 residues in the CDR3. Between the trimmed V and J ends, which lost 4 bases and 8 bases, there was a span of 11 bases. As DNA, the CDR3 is TGTGCCAGCAGTGCCCGACCTAGGGAAGCTTTCTTT. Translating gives CASSARPREAFF.

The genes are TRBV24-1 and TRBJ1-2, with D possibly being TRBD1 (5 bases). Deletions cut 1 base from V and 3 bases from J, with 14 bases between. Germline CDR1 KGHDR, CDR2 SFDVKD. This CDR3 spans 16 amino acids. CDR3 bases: TGTGCCACCAGTGATTTTAAGCAGGGAGGCGACTATGGCTACACCTTC. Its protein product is CATSDFKQGGDYGYTF.

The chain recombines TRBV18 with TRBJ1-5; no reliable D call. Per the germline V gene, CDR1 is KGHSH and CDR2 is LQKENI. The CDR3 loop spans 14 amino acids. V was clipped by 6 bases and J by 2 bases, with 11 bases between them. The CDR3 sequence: CASSPEVGNQPQHF. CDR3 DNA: TGTGCCAGCTCCCCTGAGGTGGGCAATCAGCCCCAGCATTTT.

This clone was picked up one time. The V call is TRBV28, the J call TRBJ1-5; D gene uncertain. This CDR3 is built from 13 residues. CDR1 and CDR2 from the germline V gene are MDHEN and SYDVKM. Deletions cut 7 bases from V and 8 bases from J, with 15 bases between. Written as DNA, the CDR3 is TGTGCCAGCAAGAGGGCAGTCGGAGAGCCCCAGCATTTT. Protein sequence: CASKRAVGEPQHF.

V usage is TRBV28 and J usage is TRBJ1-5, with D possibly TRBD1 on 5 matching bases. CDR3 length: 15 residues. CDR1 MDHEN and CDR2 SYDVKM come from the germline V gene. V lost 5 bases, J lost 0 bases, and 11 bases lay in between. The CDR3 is CASSPGGSSNQPQHF. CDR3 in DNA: TGTGCCAGCAGTCCCGGGGGGAGTAGCAATCAGCCCCAGCATTTT.

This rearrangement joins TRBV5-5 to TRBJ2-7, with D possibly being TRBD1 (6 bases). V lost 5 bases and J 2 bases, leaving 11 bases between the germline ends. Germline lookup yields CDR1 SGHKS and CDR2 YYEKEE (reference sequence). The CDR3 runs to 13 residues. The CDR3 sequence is CASSQQGPYEQYF. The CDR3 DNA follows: TGTGCCAGCAGTCAACAGGGTCCCTACGAGCAGTACTTC.

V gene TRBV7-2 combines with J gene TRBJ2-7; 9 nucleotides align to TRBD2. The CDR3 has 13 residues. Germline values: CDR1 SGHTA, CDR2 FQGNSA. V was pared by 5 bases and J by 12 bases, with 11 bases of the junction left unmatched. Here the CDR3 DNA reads TGTGCCAGCAGCCTGGGTAGGCGGGAGGGCCGGTACTTC. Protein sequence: CASSLGRREGRYF.

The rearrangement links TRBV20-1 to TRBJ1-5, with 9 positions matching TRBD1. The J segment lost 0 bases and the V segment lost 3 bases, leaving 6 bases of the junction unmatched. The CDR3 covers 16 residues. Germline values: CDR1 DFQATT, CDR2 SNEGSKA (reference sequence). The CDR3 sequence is CSASRDRVYSNQPQHF. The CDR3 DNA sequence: TGCAGTGCTAGTAGGGACAGGGTCTATAGCAATCAGCCCCAGCATTTT.

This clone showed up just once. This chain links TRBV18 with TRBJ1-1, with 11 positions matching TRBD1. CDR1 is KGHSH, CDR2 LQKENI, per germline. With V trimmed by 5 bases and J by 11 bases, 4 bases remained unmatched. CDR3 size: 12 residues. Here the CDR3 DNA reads TGTGCCAGCTCAAAGGACAGGGGGCAGGCTTTCTTT. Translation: CASSKDRGQAFF.

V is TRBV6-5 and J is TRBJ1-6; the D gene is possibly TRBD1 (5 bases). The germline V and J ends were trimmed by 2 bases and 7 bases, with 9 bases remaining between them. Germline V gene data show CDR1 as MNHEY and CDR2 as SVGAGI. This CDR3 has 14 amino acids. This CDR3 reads CASSYGQGNSPLHF. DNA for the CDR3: TGTGCCAGCAGTTACGGCCAGGGAAATTCACCCCTCCACTTT.

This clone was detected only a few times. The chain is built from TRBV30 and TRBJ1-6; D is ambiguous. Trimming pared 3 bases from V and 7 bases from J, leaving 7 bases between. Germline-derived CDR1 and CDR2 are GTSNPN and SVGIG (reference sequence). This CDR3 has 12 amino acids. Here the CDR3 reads CAWSLQNSPLHF. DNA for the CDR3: TGTGCCTGGAGCCTCCAGAATTCACCCCTCCACTTT. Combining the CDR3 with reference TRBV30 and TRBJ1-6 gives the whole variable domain SQTIHQWPATLVQPVGSPLSLECTVEGTSNPNLYWYRQAAGRGLQLLFYSVGIGQISSEVPQNLSASRPQDRQFILSSKKLLLSDSGFYLCAWSLQNSPLHFGNGTRLTVT.

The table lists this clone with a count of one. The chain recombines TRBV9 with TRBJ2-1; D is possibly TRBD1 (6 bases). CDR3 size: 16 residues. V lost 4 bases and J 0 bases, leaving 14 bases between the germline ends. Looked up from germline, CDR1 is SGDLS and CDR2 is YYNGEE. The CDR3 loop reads CASSSQGPFSYNEQFF. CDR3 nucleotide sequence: TGTGCCAGCAGCTCCCAGGGGCCGTTCTCCTACAATGAGCAGTTCTTC.

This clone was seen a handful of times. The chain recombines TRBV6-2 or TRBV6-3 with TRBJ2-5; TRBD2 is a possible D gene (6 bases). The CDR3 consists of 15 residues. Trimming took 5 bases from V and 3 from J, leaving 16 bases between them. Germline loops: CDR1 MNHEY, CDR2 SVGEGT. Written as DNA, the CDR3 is TGTGCCAGCAGTGTACTTGGGAGGTTTGAAGAGACCCAGTACTTC. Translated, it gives CASSVLGRFEETQYF.

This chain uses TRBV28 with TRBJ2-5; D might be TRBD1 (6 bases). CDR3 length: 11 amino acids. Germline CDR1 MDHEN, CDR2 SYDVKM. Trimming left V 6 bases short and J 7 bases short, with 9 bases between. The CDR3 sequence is CASSSQGTQYF. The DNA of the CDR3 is TGTGCCAGCAGCTCACAGGGGACCCAGTACTTC.

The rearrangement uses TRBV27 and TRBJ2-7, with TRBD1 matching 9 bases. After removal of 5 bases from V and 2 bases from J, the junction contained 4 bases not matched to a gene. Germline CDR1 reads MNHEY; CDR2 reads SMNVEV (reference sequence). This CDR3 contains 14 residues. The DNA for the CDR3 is TGTGCCAGCAGTAAGGGACAGGGCACCTACGAGCAGTACTTC. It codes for CASSKGQGTYEQYF.

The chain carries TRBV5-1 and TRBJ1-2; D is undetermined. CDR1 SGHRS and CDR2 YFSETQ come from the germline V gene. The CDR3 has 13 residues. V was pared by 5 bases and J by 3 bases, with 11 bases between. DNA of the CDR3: TGCGCCAGCAGTCCCGGAGGTTACTATGGCTACACCTTC. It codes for CASSPGGYYGYTF.

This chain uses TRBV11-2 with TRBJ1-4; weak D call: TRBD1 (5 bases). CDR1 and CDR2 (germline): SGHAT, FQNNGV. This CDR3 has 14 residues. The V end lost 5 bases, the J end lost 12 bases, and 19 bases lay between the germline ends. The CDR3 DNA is TGTGCCAGCAGCGGGCGGGGGGATAGAGGAGAACTGTTTTTT. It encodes CASSGRGDRGELFF.

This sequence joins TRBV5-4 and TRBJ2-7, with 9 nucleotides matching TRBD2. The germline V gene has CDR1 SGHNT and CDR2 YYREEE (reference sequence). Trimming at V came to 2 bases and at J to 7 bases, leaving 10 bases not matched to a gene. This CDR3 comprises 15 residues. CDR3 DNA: TGTGCCAGCAGCTTCCCAGGTAGCGGGAGTAAAGAGCAGTACTTC. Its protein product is CASSFPGSGSKEQYF.

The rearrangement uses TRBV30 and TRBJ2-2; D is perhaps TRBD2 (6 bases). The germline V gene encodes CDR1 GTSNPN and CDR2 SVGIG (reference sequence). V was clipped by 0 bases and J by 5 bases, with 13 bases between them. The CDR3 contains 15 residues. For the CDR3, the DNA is TGTGCCTGGAGTGTTTGGGATGGGGGGACCGGGGAGCTGTTTTTT. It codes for CAWSVWDGGTGELFF.

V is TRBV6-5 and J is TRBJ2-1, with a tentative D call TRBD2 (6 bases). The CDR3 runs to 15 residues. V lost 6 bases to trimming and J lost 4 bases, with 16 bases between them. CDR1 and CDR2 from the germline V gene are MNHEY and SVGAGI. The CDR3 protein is CASRDSGVGYNEQFF. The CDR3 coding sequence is TGTGCCAGCAGAGATAGCGGTGTCGGGTACAATGAGCAGTTCTTC.

CDR3 bases: TGTGCCAGCAGTGACCAGGGGGGTGCATACGAGCAGTACTTC. Protein product: CASSDQGGAYEQYF. The J gene is TRBJ2-7, the V gene TRBV2, with a possible D match to TRBD1 (7 bases). The germline V gene has CDR1 SNHLY and CDR2 FYNNEI. This CDR3 region has 14 residues. V lost 3 bases and J 4 bases, leaving 13 bases between the germline ends.

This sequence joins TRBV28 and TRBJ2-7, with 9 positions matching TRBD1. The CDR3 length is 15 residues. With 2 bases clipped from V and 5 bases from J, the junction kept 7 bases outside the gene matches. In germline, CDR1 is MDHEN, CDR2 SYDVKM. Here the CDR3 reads CASSLPGTGNHEQYF. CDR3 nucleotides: TGTGCCAGCAGTTTACCCGGGACAGGGAATCACGAGCAGTACTTC.

The CDR3 reads CASSYLAGTGGSGANVLTF. The DNA for the CDR3 is TGTGCCAGCAGTTACCTTGCCGGGACAGGGGGCTCTGGGGCCAACGTCCTGACTTTC. The chain is built from TRBV6-2 or TRBV6-3 and TRBJ2-6; 11 nucleotides match TRBD1. CDR1 and CDR2 (germline): MNHEY, SVGEGT. V lost 2 bases to trimming and J lost 0 bases; unmatched junction nucleotides: 6. There are 19 residues in the CDR3.

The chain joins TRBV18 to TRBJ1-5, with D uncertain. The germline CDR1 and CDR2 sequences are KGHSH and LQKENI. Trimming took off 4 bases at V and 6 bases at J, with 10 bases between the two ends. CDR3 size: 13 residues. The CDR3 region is CASSLEAGQPQHF. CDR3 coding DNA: TGTGCCAGCTCACTGGAGGCAGGTCAGCCCCAGCATTTT.

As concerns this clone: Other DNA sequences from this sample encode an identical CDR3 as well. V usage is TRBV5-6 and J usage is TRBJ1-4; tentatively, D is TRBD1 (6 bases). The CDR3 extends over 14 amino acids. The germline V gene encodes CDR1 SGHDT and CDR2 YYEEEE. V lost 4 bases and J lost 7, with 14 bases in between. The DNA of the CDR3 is TGTGCCAGCAGCCCCGACAGGTGGGGTGAAAAACTGTTTTTT. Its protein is CASSPDRWGEKLFF.